This TCR beta chain was recorded in a study of CD8+CD57+ T cells in acquired aplastic anemia. Study-level findings and limits: The number of CD8+ CDR3 sequences shared by patients and controls was around 30.

Concerning this clonotype: The antigen remains undetermined.

Germline V gene lookup returns CDR1 LNHDA and CDR2 SQIVND (reference sequence). J lost 8 bases, V lost 2 bases, and 11 bases had no gene match. CDR3 length: 17 residues. Whoever was chosen for sequencing had shown CD8+CD57+ cell expansion by flow cytometry. Each of the patients presented with severe acquired aplastic anemia. TCR beta VDJ and CDR3 were profiled, and genomic DNA was the template. MiXCR was run by TCRdb on the reads, yielding one entry per CDR3 protein. Of some 120,000 distinct CDR3 sequences listed, under 60% are singletons. Sequencing input: sorted CD4+, CD8+, or CD8+CD57+ T cells (not recorded which) from PBMCs. The sequence derives from a human donor with aplastic anemia. The chain carries TRBV19 and TRBJ2-1, with 11 bases fitting TRBD2. The CDR3 loop is CASSIPRTSGPRDEQFF. CDR3 coding DNA: TGTGCCAGTAGTATACCAAGGACTAGCGGGCCCAGGGATGAGCAGTTCTTC.